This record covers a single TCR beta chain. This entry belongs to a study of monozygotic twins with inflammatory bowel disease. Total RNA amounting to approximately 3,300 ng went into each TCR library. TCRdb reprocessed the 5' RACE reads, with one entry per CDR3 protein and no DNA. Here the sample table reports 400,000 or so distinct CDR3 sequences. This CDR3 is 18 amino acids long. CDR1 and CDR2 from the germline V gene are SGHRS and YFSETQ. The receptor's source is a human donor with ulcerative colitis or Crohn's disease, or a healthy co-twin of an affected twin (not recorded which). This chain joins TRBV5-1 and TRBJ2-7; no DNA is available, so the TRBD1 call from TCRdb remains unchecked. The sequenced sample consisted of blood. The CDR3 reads CASSLDWQGRGKNREQYF.